The rows below give T cell receptor beta chains drawn from one sample of a study of CD8 T cells in Susac syndrome. TCRdb reprocessed the immunoSEQ multiplex PCR reads with MiXCR, giving one entry per CDR3 protein. The sample holds 150,000 to 200,000 distinct CDR3 sequences; about 94% are singletons and the top ten take roughly 0.093%. The sample was CD4+ T cells from PBMCs. These receptors all come from a human donor with Susac syndrome. CDR3s include the opening cysteine and the closing phenylalanine or tryptophan. The D gene is left open where the match is weak. Where a row states a size, it is once, few, many or the class of an expanded clone; other rows omit it.

TRBJ2-6,once,TRBD2,TRBV9,TGTGCCAGCAGCCTTCGGGACTACGGGGCCAACGTCCTGACTTTC,CASSLRDYGANVLTF
TRBJ2-2,-,TRBD2,TRBV2,TGTGCCAGCAGTCCTAGCGGACCGAACACCGGGGAGCTGTTTTTT,CASSPSGPNTGELFF
TRBJ2-3,-,-,TRBV20-1,TGCAGTGCTAGTTTCCAGGGCAACACAGATACGCAGTATTTT,CSASFQGNTDTQYF
TRBJ2-2,-,TRBD2,TRBV29-1,TGCAGCGTTGACCTAGCGGCGACCGGGGAGCTGTTTTTT,CSVDLAATGELFF
TRBJ2-2,-,-,TRBV20-1,TGCAGTGCTAGAGCCGCAGGGCCCGGGGAGCTGTTTTTT,CSARAAGPGELFF
TRBJ2-1,-,-,TRBV30,TGTGCCTTCTCTAGCGTTTCCTACAATGAGCAGTTCTTC,CAFSSVSYNEQFF
TRBJ2-3,once,TRBD2,TRBV6-5,TGTGCCAGCAGCAGACTAGCGGGGGACACAGATACGCAGTATTTT,CASSRLAGDTDTQYF
TRBJ2-2,-,-,TRBV14,TGTGCCAGCAGCCATGACTATAACACCGGGGAGCTGTTTTTT,CASSHDYNTGELFF
TRBJ2-3,-,TRBD2,TRBV20-1,TGCAGTGCTTCAGTCGATTCCGGGACTAGCGGGGGGGCCGATACGCAGTATTTT,CSASVDSGTSGGADTQYF
TRBJ1-1,-,-,TRBV6-5,TGTGCCACGTTACAGGGCGAAGCTTTCTTT,CATLQGEAFF
TRBJ2-5,once,TRBD2,TRBV7-2,TGTGCCAGCAGGGTGACTAGCGGGGCGAGGGAGACCCAGTACTTC,CASRVTSGARETQYF
TRBJ2-5,-,-,TRBV5-8,TGTGCCAGCAGCACACGCGGCTGGACCCAGTACTTC,CASSTRGWTQYF
TRBJ1-5,-,-,TRBV27,TGTGCCAGCAGTCCCCAACCCGAGGGTCAGCCCCAGCATTTT,CASSPQPEGQPQHF
TRBJ1-1,-,-,TRBV9,TGTGCCAGCAGCCCCCGTCCCGCTCACACTGAAGCTTTCTTT,CASSPRPAHTEAFF
TRBJ2-3,-,TRBD1,TRBV24-1,TGTGCCACCAGTGATTGGGGGACAGGAGGAGAGGATACGCAGTATTTT,CATSDWGTGGEDTQYF
TRBJ1-5,-,-,TRBV12-3/TRBV12-4,TGTGCCAGCAGGGGGCAGTTTCAGCCCCAGCATTTT,CASRGQFQPQHF
TRBJ1-5,-,-,TRBV19,TGTGCCAGTAGTTCACAAGACGCGGTGGGCAATCAGCCCCAGCATTTT,CASSSQDAVGNQPQHF
TRBJ2-6,-,-,TRBV5-1,TGCGCCAGCAGCTTGGAGGCCGGGGCTGGGGCCAACGTCCTGACTTTC,CASSLEAGAGANVLTF
TRBJ2-2,-,-,TRBV19,TGTGCCAGTAGTATAGTCGGCTCGACGAACACCGGGGAGCTGTTTTTT,CASSIVGSTNTGELFF
TRBJ2-1,-,-,TRBV3-1,TGTGCCAGCAGCCAAGGGGGGTGGGGGCGCTCCTACAATGAGCAGTTCTTC,CASSQGGWGRSYNEQFF